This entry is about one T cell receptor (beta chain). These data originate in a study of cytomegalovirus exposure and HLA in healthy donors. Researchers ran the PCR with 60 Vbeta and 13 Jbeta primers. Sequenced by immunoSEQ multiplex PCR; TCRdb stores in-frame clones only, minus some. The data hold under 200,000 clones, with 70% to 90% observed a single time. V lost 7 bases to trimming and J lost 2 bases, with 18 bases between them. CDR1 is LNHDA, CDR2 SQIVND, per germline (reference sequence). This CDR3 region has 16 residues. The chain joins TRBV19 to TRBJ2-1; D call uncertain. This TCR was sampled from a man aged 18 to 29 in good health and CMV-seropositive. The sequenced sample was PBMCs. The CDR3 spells CASTTGTSGAYNEQFF. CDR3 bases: TGTGCCAGTACAACCGGCACGTCCGGAGCCTACAATGAGCAGTTCTTC. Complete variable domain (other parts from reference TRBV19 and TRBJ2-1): DGGITQSPKYLFRKEGQNVTLSCEQNLNHDAMYWYRQDPGQGLRLIYYSQIVNDFQKGDIAEGYSVSREKKESFPLTVTSAQKNPTAFYLCASTTGTSGAYNEQFFGPGTRLTVL.